The clone carrying this T cell receptor beta chain was detected many times. RNA transcripts gave rise to amplified TCR beta CDR3 regions. During a first-round RT-PCR of the TCR CDR3, the HTBI primer set was used. TCRdb itself ran the multiplex PCR reads through MiXCR, one entry per CDR3 protein. The table lists about 380,000 distinct CDR3 sequences, about 13% of them singletons. The data were obtained in a study of T cells in Graves' hyperthyroidism and ophthalmopathy. Between the trimmed V and J ends, which lost 0 bases and 4 bases, there was a span of 13 bases. The CDR3 has 15 residues. The germline CDR1 and CDR2 sequences are SGHTA and FQGNSA.

The V and J genes are TRBV7-2 and TRBJ2-7; possibly TRBD1 for D (7 bases). The sequence came from a man younger than 45 with Graves' hyperthyroidism that later progressed to Graves' ophthalmopathy. Material for sequencing was blood. CDR3 coding DNA: TGTGCCAGCAGCTTAGCGCCGACAGGGAGGTACGAGCAGTACTTC. Amino acids: CASSLAPTGRYEQYF.